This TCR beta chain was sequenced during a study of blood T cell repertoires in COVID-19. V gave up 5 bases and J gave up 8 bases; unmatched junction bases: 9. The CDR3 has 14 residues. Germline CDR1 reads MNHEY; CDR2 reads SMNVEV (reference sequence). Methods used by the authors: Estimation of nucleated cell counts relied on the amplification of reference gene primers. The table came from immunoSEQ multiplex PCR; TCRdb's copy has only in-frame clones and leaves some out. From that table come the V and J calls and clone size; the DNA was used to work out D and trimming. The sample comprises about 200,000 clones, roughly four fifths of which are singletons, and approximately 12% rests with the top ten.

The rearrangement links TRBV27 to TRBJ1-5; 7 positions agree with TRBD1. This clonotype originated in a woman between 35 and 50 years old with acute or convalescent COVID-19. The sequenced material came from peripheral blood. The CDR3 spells CASSPTGMREPQHF. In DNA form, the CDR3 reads TGTGCCAGCAGTCCGACAGGGATGAGGGAGCCCCAGCATTTT.